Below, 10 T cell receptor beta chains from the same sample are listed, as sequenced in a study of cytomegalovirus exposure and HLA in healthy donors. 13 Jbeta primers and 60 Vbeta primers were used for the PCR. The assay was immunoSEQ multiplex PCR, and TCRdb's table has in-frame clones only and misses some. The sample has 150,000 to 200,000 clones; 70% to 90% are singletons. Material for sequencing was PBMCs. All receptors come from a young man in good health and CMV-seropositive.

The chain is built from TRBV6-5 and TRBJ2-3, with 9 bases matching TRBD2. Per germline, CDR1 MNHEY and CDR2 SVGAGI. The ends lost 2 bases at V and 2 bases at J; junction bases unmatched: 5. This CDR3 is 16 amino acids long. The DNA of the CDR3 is TGTGCCAGCAGTTACACCGGGACTAGCCCCACAGATACGCAGTATTTT. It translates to CASSYTGTSPTDTQYF.

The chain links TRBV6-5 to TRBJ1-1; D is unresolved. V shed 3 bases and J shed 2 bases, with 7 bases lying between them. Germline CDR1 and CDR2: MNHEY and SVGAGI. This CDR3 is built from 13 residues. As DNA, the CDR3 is TGTGCCAGCAGTTATCAGGCCAACACTGAAGCTTTCTTT. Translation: CASSYQANTEAFF.

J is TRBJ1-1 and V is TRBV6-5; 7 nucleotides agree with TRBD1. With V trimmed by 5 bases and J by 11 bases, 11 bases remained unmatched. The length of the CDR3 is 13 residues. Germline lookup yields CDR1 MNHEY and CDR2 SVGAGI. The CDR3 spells CASSDHRGLEAFF. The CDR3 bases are TGTGCCAGCAGTGACCACAGGGGCTTGGAGGCTTTCTTT.

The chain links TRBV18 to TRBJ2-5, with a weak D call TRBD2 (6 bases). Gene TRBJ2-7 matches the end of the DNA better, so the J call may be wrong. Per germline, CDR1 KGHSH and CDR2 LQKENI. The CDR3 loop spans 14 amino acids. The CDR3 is CASSQQGGYDEQYF. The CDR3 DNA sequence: TGTGCCAGCTCCCAGCAGGGAGGTTACGACGAGCAGTACTTC.

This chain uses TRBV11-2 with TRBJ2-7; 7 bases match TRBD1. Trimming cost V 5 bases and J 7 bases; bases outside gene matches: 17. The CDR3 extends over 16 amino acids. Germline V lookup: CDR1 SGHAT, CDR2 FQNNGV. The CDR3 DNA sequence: TGTGCCAGCAGCACGGGACAGCAAGCTGGTTGGGGGGAGCAGTACTTC. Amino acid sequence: CASSTGQQAGWGEQYF.

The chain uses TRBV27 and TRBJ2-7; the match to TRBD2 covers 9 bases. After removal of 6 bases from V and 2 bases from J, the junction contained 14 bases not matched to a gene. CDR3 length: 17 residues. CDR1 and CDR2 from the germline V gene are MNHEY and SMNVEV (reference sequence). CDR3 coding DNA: TGTGCCAGCAGCCAAGCAGCGGGGGGCCCTCTACCCTACGAGCAGTACTTC. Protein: CASSQAAGGPLPYEQYF.

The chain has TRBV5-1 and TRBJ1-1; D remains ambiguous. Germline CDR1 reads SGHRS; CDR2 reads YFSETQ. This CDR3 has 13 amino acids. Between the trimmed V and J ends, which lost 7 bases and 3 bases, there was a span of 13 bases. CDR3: CASQTRADTEAFF. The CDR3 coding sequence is TGCGCCAGCCAAACTAGGGCGGACACTGAAGCTTTCTTT.

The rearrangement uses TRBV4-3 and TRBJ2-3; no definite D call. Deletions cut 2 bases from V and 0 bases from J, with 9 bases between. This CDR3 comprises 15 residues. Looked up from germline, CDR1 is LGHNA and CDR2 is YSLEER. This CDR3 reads CASSQNFPSTDTQYF. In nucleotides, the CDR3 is TGCGCCAGCAGCCAAAACTTCCCTAGCACAGATACGCAGTATTTT.

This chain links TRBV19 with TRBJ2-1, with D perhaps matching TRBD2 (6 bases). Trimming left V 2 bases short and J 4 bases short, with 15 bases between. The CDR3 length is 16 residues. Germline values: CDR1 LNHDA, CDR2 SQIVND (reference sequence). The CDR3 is CASSIIPSGHYNEQFF. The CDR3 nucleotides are TGTGCCAGTAGTATAATACCGAGCGGGCATTACAATGAGCAGTTCTTC.

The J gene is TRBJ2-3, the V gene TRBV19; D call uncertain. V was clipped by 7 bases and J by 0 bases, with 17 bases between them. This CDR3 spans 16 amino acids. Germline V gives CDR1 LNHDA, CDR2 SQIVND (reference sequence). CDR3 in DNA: TGTGCCAGTAAGGAGCGCCGGAACCCTAGCACAGATACGCAGTATTTT. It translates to CASKERRNPSTDTQYF.